This T cell receptor (beta chain) was found in a study of vaccination effects on CD4 cells after COVID-19. General study results and limits: By a late point after vaccination, infection- and vaccine-induced clones had shrunk markedly through clonal contraction.

Generated by immunoSEQ multiplex PCR, the TCRdb table keeps only in-frame clones and is missing some. The data show 70,000 or so clones, over 70% seen once. Details on this clone: Its cognate antigen is unknown.

The CDR3 sequence is 15 residues long. V dropped 0 bases and J dropped 4 bases, with 12 bases sitting between them. Germline V gene sequence: CDR1 SNHLY, CDR2 FYNNEI. Viral peptide pool expansion of antigen-specific CD4+ T cells preceded sequencing in the ViraFEST assay. Having been cultured for around ten days, the cells underwent CD4+ T cell isolation. Neither prior SARS-CoV-2 infection nor positive nucleocapsid antibodies were present in the vaccine recipients. This rearrangement joins TRBV2 to TRBJ1-2; D is unresolved. This specimen consisted of CD4+ T cells from PBMCs cultured with SARS-CoV-2 spike peptides, obtained before COVID-19 vaccination. The clonotype was recovered from a human donor who received a COVID-19 vaccine. CDR3 protein: CASSEATADAYGYTF. Written as DNA, the CDR3 is TGTGCCAGCAGTGAAGCAACGGCAGACGCCTATGGCTACACCTTC. The full variable domain, its missing parts supplied by reference TRBV2 and TRBJ1-2, is EPEVTQTPSHQVTQMGQEVILRCVPISNHLYFYWYRQILGQKVEFLVSFYNNEISEKSEIFDDQFSVERPDGSNFTLKIRSTKLEDSAMYFCASSEATADAYGYTFGSGTRLTVV.